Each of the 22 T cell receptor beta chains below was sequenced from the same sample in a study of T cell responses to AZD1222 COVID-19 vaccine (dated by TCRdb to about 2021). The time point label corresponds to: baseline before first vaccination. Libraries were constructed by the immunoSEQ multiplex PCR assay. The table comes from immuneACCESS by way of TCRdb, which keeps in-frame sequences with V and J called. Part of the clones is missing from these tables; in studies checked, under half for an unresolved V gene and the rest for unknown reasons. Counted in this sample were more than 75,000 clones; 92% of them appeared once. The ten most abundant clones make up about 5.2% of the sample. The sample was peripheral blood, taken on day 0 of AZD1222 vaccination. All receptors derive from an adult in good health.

CDR3: CASSPGQGTVGNQPQHF. The CDR3 coding sequence is TGTGCCAGCAGTCCTGGACAGGGGACAGTGGGAAATCAGCCCCAGCATTTT. The rearrangement joins TRBV27 to TRBJ1-5; TRBD1 agrees at 9 bases. V lost 5 bases and J lost 4; bases outside the gene matches: 12. CDR1 and CDR2 (germline): MNHEY, SMNVEV (reference sequence). CDR3 length equals 17 residues.

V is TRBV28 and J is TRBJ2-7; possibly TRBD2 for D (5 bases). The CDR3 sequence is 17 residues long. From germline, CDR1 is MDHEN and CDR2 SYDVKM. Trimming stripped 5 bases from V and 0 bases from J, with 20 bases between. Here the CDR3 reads CASSPFRGMSGSYEQYF. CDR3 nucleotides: TGTGCCAGCAGTCCTTTTCGGGGTATGAGCGGCTCCTACGAGCAGTACTTC. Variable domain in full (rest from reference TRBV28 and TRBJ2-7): DVKVTQSSRYLVKRTGEKVFLECVQDMDHENMFWYRQDPGLGLRLIYFSYDVKMKEKGDIPEGYSVSREKKERFSLILESASTNQTSMYLCASSPFRGMSGSYEQYFGPGTRLTVT.

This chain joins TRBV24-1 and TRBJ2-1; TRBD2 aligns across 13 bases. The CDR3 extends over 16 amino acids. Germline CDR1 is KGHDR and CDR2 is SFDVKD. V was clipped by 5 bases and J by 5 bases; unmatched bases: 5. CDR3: CATSALGLAGDNEQFF. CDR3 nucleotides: TGTGCCACCAGTGCCCTAGGACTAGCGGGAGACAATGAGCAGTTCTTC.

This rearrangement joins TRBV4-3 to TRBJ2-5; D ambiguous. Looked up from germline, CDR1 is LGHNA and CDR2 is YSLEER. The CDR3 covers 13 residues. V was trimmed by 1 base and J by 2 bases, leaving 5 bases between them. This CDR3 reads CASSQGFQETQYF. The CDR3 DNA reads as TGCGCCAGCAGCCAAGGTTTTCAAGAGACCCAGTACTTC.

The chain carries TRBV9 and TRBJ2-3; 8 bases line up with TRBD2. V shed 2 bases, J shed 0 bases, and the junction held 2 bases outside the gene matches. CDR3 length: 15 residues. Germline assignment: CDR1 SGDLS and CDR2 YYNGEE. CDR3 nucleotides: TGTGCCAGCAGCGTTTCTAGCGGGAGCACAGATACGCAGTATTTT. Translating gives CASSVSSGSTDTQYF.

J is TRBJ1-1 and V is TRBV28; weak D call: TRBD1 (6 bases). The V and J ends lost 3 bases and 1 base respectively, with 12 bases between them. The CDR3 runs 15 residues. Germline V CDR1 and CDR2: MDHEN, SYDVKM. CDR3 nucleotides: TGTGCCAGCAGTTTGCGTGGGGGCGGGAACACTGAAGCTTTCTTT. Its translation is CASSLRGGGNTEAFF.

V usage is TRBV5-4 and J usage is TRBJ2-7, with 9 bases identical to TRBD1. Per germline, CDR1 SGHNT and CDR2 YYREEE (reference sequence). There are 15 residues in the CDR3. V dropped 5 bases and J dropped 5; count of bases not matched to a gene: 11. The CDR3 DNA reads TGTGCCAGCAGACAGACCGGGACAGGGACTGACGAGCAGTACTTC. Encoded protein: CASRQTGTGTDEQYF.

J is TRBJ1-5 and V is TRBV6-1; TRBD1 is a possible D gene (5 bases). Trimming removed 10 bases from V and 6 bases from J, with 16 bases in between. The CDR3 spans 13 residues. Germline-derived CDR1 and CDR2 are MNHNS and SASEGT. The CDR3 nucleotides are TGTGCCAACAGAAAAGGGGTCGGTCAGCCCCAGCATTTT. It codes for CANRKGVGQPQHF.

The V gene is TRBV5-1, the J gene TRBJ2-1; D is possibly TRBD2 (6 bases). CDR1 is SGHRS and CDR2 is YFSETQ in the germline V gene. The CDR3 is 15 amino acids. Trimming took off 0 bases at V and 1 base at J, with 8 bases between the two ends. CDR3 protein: CASSLAGDSYNEQFF. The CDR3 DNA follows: TGCGCCAGCAGCTTGGCGGGGGATTCCTACAATGAGCAGTTCTTC.

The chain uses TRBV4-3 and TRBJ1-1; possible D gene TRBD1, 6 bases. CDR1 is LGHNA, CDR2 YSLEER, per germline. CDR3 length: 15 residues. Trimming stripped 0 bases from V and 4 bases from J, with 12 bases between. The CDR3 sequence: CASSQDSQGITEAFF. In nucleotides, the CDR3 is TGCGCCAGCAGCCAAGATAGTCAGGGGATCACTGAAGCTTTCTTT.

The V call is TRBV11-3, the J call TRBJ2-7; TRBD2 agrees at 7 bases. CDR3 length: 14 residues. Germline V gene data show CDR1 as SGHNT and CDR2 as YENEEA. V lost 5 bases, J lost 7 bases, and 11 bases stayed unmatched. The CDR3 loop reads CASSPGGGAGEQYF. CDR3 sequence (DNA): TGTGCCAGCAGCCCCGGAGGTGGAGCGGGAGAGCAGTACTTC.

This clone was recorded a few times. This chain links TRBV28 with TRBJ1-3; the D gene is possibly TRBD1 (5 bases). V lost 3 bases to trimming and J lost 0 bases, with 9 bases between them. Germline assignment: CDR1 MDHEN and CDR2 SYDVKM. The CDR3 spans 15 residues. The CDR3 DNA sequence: TGTGCCAGCAGTTTTGGGGGTTTCTCTGGAAACACCATATATTTT. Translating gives CASSFGGFSGNTIYF.

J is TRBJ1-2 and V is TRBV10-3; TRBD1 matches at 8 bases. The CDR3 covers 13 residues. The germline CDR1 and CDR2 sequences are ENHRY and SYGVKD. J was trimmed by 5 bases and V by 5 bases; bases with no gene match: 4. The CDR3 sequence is CAISQGAYYGYTF. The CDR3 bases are TGTGCCATCAGTCAGGGGGCTTATTATGGCTACACCTTC.

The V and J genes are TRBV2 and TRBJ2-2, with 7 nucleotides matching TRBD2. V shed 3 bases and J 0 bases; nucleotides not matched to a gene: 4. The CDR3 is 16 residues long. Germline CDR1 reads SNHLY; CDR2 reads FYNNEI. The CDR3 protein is CASSETAGANTGELFF. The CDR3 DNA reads TGTGCCAGCAGTGAGACCGCGGGGGCGAACACCGGGGAGCTGTTTTTT.

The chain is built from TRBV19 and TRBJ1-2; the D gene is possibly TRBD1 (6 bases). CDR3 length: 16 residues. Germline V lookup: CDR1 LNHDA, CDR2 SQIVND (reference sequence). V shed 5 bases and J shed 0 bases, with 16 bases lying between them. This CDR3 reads CASSGGWTDPNYGYTF. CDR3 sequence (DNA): TGTGCCAGTAGTGGGGGCTGGACAGATCCTAACTATGGCTACACCTTC.

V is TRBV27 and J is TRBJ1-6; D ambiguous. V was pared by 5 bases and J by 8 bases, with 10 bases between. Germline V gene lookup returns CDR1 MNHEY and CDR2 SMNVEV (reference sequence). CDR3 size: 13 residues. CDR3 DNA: TGTGCCAGCAGTAGGGCCCGGGATTCACCCCTCCACTTT. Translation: CASSRARDSPLHF.

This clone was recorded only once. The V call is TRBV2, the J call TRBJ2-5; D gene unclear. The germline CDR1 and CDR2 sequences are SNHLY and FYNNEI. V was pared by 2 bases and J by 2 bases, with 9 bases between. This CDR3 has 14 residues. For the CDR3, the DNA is TGTGCCAGCAGTGAATGGGCAGGACAAGAGACCCAGTACTTC. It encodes CASSEWAGQETQYF.

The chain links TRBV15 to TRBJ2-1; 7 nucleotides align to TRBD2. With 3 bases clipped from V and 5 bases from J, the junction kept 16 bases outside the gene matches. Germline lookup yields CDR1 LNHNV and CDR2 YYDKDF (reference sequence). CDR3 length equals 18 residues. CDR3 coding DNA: TGTGCCACCAGCAGGAGGGCCGGGAGGCGGGAGATCGACAATGAGCAGTTCTTC. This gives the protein CATSRRAGRREIDNEQFF.

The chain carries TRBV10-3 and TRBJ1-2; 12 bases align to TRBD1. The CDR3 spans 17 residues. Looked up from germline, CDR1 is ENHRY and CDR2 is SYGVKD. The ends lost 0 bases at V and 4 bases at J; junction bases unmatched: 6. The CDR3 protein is CAISESAGTGGSYGYTF. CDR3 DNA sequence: TGTGCCATCAGTGAGTCAGCGGGGACAGGGGGCAGCTATGGCTACACCTTC.

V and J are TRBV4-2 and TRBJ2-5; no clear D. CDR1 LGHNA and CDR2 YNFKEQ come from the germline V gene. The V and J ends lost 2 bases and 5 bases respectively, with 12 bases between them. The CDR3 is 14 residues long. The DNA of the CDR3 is TGTGCCAGCAGCCAAAGTCAAATCCTGGAGACCCAGTACTTC. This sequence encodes CASSQSQILETQYF.

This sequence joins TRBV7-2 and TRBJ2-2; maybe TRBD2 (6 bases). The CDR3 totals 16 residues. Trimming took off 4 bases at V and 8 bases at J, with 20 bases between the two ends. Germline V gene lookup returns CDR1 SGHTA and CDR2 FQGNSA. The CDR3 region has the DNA TGTGCCAGCAGCTCAACCTCCTCGACTAGGTCGGGGGAGCTGTTTTTT. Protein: CASSSTSSTRSGELFF. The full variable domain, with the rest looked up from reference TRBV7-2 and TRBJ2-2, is GAGVSQSPSNKVTEKGKDVELRCDPISGHTALYWYRQSLGQGLEFLIYFQGNSAPDKSGLPSDRFSAERTGGSVSTLTIQRTQQEDSAVYLCASSSTSSTRSGELFFGEGSRLTVL.

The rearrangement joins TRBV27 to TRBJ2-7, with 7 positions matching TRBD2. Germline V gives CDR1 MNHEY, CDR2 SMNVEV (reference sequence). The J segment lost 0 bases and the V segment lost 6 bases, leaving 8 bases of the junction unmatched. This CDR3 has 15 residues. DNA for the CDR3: TGTGCCAGCAGGCCGGGAGGAGCGGGCTCCTACGAGCAGTACTTC. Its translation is CASRPGGAGSYEQYF.